A selection of T cell receptor beta chains follows, all from one sample in a study of cytomegalovirus exposure and HLA in healthy donors. Sequenced by immunoSEQ multiplex PCR; TCRdb stores in-frame clones only, minus some. The sample yields roughly 150,000 clones, around 70% seen once. The material sequenced was PBMCs. All receptors come from a woman in her 30s in good health and CMV-seronegative. Both conserved end residues are part of each CDR3. D genes are given only for firm matches. Some rows mark clone size as missing; the rest say once, few, many or name a class of expanded clone.

TRBD1	TRBV6-1	.	15	TRBJ1-2	CASKAGTGGNYGYTF	TGTGCCAGCAAAGCCGGGACAGGGGGTAACTATGGCTACACCTTC
TRBD2	TRBV5-1	.	16	TRBJ2-1	CASSSNPSGVYNEQFF	TGCGCCAGCAGCTCAAACCCTAGCGGGGTATACAATGAGCAGTTCTTC
.	TRBV11-3	.	13	TRBJ2-3	CASSPNAGDTQYF	TGTGCCAGCAGCCCTAACGCAGGGGATACGCAGTATTTT
.	TRBV5-4	.	14	TRBJ2-5	CASSRWGVQETQYF	TGTGCCAGCAGCCGATGGGGGGTCCAAGAGACCCAGTACTTC
.	TRBV6-5	.	12	TRBJ2-1	CASSRDSNEQFF	TGTGCCAGCAGCCGTGACAGCAATGAGCAGTTCTTC
TRBD2	TRBV7-9	.	16	TRBJ2-3	CASSIVLAGGTDTQYF	TGTGCCAGCAGCATCGTCCTAGCGGGGGGAACGGATACGCAGTATTTT
.	TRBV28	.	13	TRBJ2-3	CASRGSSTDTQYF	TGTGCCAGCAGGGGCAGTAGCACAGATACGCAGTATTTT
.	TRBV18	.	15	TRBJ1-1	CASSPRRGVDTEAFF	TGTGCCAGCTCACCACGGCGCGGGGTGGACACTGAAGCTTTCTTT
.	TRBV7-9	.	13	TRBJ1-3	CASMNRGSNTIYF	TGTGCCAGCATGAACCGAGGTAGTAACACCATATATTTT
.	TRBV6-1	.	15	TRBJ1-1	CASLGGHLPNTEAFF	TGTGCCAGTCTAGGGGGACACTTGCCGAACACTGAAGCTTTCTTT
TRBD1	TRBV28	.	14	TRBJ2-3	CASTSDREVDTQYF	TGTGCCAGCACTTCGGACAGGGAAGTAGATACGCAGTATTTT
.	TRBV7-9	.	15	TRBJ1-5	CASSSLGGEHQPQHF	TGTGCCAGCAGCTCCTTGGGAGGGGAGCATCAGCCCCAGCATTTT
TRBD1	TRBV30	.	13	TRBJ1-4	CAWSRDSNEKLFF	TGTGCCTGGAGCCGGGACAGTAATGAAAAACTGTTTTTT
.	TRBV30	few	16	TRBJ2-4	CAWSVQLLGAKNIQYF	TGTGCCTGGAGTGTACAGCTACTGGGAGCCAAAAACATTCAGTACTTC
.	TRBV21-1	.	17	TRBJ2-7	CASSKRGWAGGLWEQYF	TGTGCCAGCAGCAAAAGGGGGTGGGCGGGAGGCCTCTGGGAGCAGTACTTC
TRBD1	TRBV27	.	13	TRBJ1-5	CASSIQGTQPQHF	TGTGCCAGCAGTATACAGGGGACTCAGCCCCAGCATTTT
.	TRBV5-1	.	14	TRBJ1-3	CASSSGVSGNTIYF	TGCGCCAGCAGCTCAGGGGTCTCTGGAAACACCATATATTTT
TRBD2	TRBV4-1	.	16	TRBJ2-3	CASSHNSGTSTDTQYF	TGCGCCAGCAGCCATAATAGCGGGACTAGCACAGATACGCAGTATTTT
.	TRBV14	.	14	TRBJ2-5	CASSQVLRAETQYF	TGTGCCAGCAGCCAAGTGTTACGAGCTGAGACCCAGTACTTC
TRBD2	TRBV5-4	once	17	TRBJ2-5	CASSTGLARARGETQYF	TGTGCCAGCAGCACCGGACTAGCGCGGGCCCGCGGGGAGACCCAGTACTTC
.	TRBV2	.	14	TRBJ1-1	CASRGTGASTEAFF	TGTGCCAGCAGGGGTACAGGAGCCTCCACTGAAGCTTTCTTT
.	TRBV11-2	few	13	TRBJ1-5	CASSLDLNQPQHF	TGTGCCAGCAGCTTAGACTTGAATCAGCCCCAGCATTTT
.	TRBV28	.	18	TRBJ2-7	CASSLCALRNGNCYEQYF	TGTGCCAGCAGTTTATGCGCACTACGTAACGGAAATTGCTACGAGCAGTACTTC
.	TRBV10-3	.	11	TRBJ2-5	CAISESLEQYF	TGTGCCATCAGTGAGTCTCTGGAGCAGTACTTC
.	TRBV7-3	.	15	TRBJ2-1	CASSLRDKSSDEQFF	TGTGCCAGCAGCTTAAGGGACAAGAGCAGCGATGAGCAGTTCTTC
.	TRBV11-1	once	12	TRBJ2-5	CASSLSAETQYF	TGTGCCAGCAGCTTAAGCGCAGAGACCCAGTACTTC
TRBD2	TRBV6-4	.	15	TRBJ2-2	CASSPSGVNTGELFF	TGTGCCAGCAGTCCTAGCGGGGTGAACACCGGGGAGCTGTTTTTT
TRBD1	TRBV11-2	.	17	TRBJ2-3	CASSLGIDRGGTDTQYF	TGTGCCAGCAGCTTAGGGATAGACAGGGGGGGCACAGATACGCAGTATTTT
TRBD2	TRBV11-2	.	16	TRBJ2-5	CASSLAFAWGGETQYF	TGTGCCAGCAGCTTAGCGTTTGCCTGGGGAGGGGAGACCCAGTACTTC
.	TRBV5-1	.	15	TRBJ2-3	CASSTSGDIADTQYF	TGCGCCAGCAGCACCTCAGGGGATATTGCAGATACGCAGTATTTT